This section outlines one TCR beta chain sequence together with its context. What it binds is not known. 13 Jbeta primers and 60 Vbeta primers were used for the PCR. Data came from immunoSEQ multiplex PCR; TCRdb stores just in-frame clones and leaves some out. Among about 190,000 clones, about four fifths were seen once, and the ten largest hold around 3%. The data belong to a study of cytomegalovirus exposure and HLA in healthy donors. Study-wide points: Data from an earlier analysis indicated that most TCR beta V segments were productive either about 87% or about 30% of the time. A later analysis linked a missense variant in DCLRE1C to the trimming of TCR beta V and J genes.

Germline V gene data show CDR1 as MDHEN and CDR2 as SYDVKM. The V gene end was trimmed by 7 bases and the J gene end by 2 bases; junction bases not matched to a gene: 8. The length of the CDR3 is 16 residues. Sample: PBMCs. The clonotype comes from a woman aged 45-59 years in good health and CMV-seropositive. V usage is TRBV28 and J usage is TRBJ2-3; 11 positions match TRBD2. CDR3 DNA sequence: TGTGCCAGCACCCTGGGTAGCGGGGGGGCCACAGATACGCAGTATTTT. Amino acid sequence: CASTLGSGGATDTQYF.